This T cell receptor (beta chain) was captured in a study of CD8 T cells in ankylosing spondylitis. In this sample, this clonotype turned up many times. J lost 5 bases, V lost 0 bases, and 1 base had no gene match. From germline, CDR1 is SGHRS and CDR2 YFSETQ. This CDR3 is built from 14 residues. TCRdb itself ran the 5' RACE reads through MiXCR, one entry per CDR3 protein. Found here are about 220,000 distinct CDR3 sequences, about 10% of them singletons; the top ten hold 20% to 25%. The sequencing sample was made of blood, either unsorted or a sorted T cell fraction (not recorded which). The clonotype originates from a male donor with ankylosing spondylitis or in good health (not recorded which). This chain uses TRBV5-1 with TRBJ2-3; 9 bases agree with TRBD1. Here the CDR3 reads CASSLGQGVDTQYF. The CDR3 nucleotides are TGCGCCAGCAGCTTGGGACAGGGGGTAGATACGCAGTATTTT.